The source of this T cell receptor (beta chain) is a study of blood T cell repertoires in COVID-19. Trimming at V came to 4 bases and at J to 3 bases, leaving 3 bases not matched to a gene. CDR1 is SGHDT, CDR2 YYEEEE, per germline. The CDR3 consists of 14 residues. Produced via immunoSEQ multiplex PCR; TCRdb's table is partial and in-frame only. This table holds 250,000 to 300,000 clones, about 88% found once. This clone was seen a single time. Sequencing input: PBMCs or T cells enriched from blood (not recorded which). The TCR sequence derives from a young man with acute COVID-19. The chain has TRBV5-6 and TRBJ1-1; 10 bases match TRBD1. The CDR3 loop is CASSHGQGDTEAFF. The CDR3 DNA follows: TGTGCCAGCAGCCACGGACAGGGGGACACTGAAGCTTTCTTT.